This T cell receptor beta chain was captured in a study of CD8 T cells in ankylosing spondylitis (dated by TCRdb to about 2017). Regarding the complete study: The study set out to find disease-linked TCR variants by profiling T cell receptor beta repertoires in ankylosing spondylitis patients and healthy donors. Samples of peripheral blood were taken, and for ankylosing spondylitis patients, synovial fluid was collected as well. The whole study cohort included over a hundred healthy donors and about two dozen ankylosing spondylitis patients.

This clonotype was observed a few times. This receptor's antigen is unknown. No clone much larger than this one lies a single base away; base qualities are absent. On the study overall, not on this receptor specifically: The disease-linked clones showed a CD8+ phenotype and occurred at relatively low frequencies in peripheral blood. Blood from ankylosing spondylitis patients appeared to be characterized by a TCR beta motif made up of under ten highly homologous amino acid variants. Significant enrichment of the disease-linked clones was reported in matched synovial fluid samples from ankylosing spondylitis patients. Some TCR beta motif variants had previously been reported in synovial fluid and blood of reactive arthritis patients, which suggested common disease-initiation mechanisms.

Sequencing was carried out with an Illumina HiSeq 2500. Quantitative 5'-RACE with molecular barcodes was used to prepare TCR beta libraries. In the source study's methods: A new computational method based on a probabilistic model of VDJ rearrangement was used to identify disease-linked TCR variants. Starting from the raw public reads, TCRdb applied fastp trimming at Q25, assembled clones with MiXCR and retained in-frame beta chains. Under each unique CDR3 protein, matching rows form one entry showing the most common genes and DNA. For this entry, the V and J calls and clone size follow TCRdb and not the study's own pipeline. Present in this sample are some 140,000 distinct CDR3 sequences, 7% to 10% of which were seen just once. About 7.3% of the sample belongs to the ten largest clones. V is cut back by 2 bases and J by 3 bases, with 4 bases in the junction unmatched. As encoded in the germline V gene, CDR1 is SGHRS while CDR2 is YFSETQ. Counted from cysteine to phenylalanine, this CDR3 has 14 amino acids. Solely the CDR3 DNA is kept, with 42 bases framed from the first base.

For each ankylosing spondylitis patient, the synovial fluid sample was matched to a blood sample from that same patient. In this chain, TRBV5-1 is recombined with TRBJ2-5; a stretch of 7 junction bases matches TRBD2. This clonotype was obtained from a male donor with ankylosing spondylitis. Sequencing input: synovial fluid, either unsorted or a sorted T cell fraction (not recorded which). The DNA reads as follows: TGCGCCAGCAGCTTTGGCGGGAGAAAAGAGACCCAGTACTTC. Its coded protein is CASSFGGRKETQYF. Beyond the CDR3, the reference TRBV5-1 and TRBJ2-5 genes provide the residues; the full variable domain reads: KAGVTQTPRYLIKTRGQQVTLSCSPISGHRSVSWYQQTPGQGLQFLFEYFSETQRNKGNFPGRFSGRQFSNSRSEMNVSTLELGDSALYLCASSFGGRKETQYFGPGTRLLVL.